The 23 T cell receptor beta chains given below trace back to one sample, sequenced in a study of cytomegalovirus exposure and HLA in healthy donors. The PCR ran on 60 Vbeta and 13 Jbeta primers. TCRdb's copy holds only in-frame clones and misses some; the assay was immunoSEQ multiplex PCR. The sample includes about 120,000 clones, 75% to 85% of them seen just once. Sequenced sample: PBMCs. All receptors come from a man aged 25 to 40 in good health and CMV-seronegative.

Here the CDR3 reads CASSIDRVYGYTF. The DNA of the CDR3 is TGTGCCAGTAGTATTGACAGGGTCTATGGCTACACCTTC. The V gene is TRBV19, the J gene TRBJ1-2; TRBD1 agrees at 7 bases. This CDR3 is built from 13 residues. CDR1 is LNHDA, CDR2 SQIVND, per germline (reference sequence). Trimming removed 3 bases from V and 4 bases from J; junction bases left unmatched: 2.

The chain's CDR3 is CASSVGGGAETQYF. The CDR3 DNA sequence: TGTGCCAGCAGCGTAGGGGGGGGAGCAGAGACCCAGTACTTC. The V gene is TRBV9, the J gene TRBJ2-5, with 7 nucleotides matching TRBD2. The CDR3 totals 14 residues. Germline assignment: CDR1 SGDLS and CDR2 YYNGEE. V gave up 0 bases and J gave up 4 bases; unmatched junction bases: 3.

V gene TRBV7-9 combines with J gene TRBJ1-4; D is uncertain. Germline values: CDR1 SEHNR, CDR2 FQNEAQ (reference sequence). The CDR3 totals 17 residues. Trimming cost V 5 bases and J 5 bases, with 21 bases left between them. CDR3 region: CASSAVILGLENEKLFF. The CDR3 DNA is TGTGCCAGCAGCGCCGTGATATTAGGATTGGAGAATGAAAAACTGTTTTTT.

The V gene is TRBV19, the J gene TRBJ1-5; D is undetermined. The CDR3 consists of 14 residues. The V end lost 8 bases, the J end lost 2 bases, and 13 bases lay between the germline ends. Germline V gives CDR1 LNHDA, CDR2 SQIVND (reference sequence). As DNA, the CDR3 is TGTGCCAGTTGTCACGGAAGCGGCAATCAGCCCCAGCATTTT. Translated, it gives CASCHGSGNQPQHF.

V usage is TRBV9 and J usage is TRBJ1-1; D gene unclear. CDR1 and CDR2 from the germline V gene are SGDLS and YYNGEE. The length of the CDR3 is 14 residues. The V and J ends lost 0 bases and 1 base respectively, with 7 bases between them. The CDR3 nucleotides read TGTGCCAGCAGCGTAGCCGCAGGGAACACTGAAGCTTTCTTT. The encoded protein is CASSVAAGNTEAFF.

This clone was seen a handful of times. V and J are TRBV6-1 and TRBJ1-5; 9 positions agree with TRBD1. The germline CDR1 and CDR2 sequences are MNHNS and SASEGT. The CDR3 covers 13 residues. Unmatched junction bases numbered 4, after V lost 6 bases and J lost 7 bases. The DNA of the CDR3 is TGTGCCAGCAGACGACAGGGGGACCAGCCCCAGCATTTT. Amino acids: CASRRQGDQPQHF.

The chain employs TRBV10-3 and TRBJ2-3; D is unclear. The CDR3 has 15 residues. V was cut by 5 bases and J by 0 bases, with 12 bases left in between. Germline CDR1 is ENHRY and CDR2 is SYGVKD. The CDR3 spells CAISQVSTSTDTQYF. CDR3 coding DNA: TGTGCCATCAGTCAAGTTAGTACTAGCACAGATACGCAGTATTTT.

The chain recombines TRBV7-2 with TRBJ1-1, with a possible D match to TRBD1 (5 bases). The germline gives CDR1 SGHTA, CDR2 FQGNSA. V gave up 1 base and J gave up 4 bases, with 13 bases separating them. CDR3 length equals 15 residues. CDR3 coding DNA: TGTGCCAGCAGCTTAGTGTCGGGGGTGGTCACTGAAGCTTTCTTT. Translation gives CASSLVSGVVTEAFF.

This clone occurred once. The chain is built from TRBV27 and TRBJ1-5; maybe TRBD1 (5 bases). V was trimmed by 5 bases and J by 4 bases, leaving 12 bases between them. In germline, CDR1 is MNHEY, CDR2 SMNVEV (reference sequence). CDR3 length: 14 amino acids. DNA for the CDR3: TGTGCCAGCAGTCACACGACAGTAAATCAGCCCCAGCATTTT. Encoded protein: CASSHTTVNQPQHF.

The V call is TRBV12-5, the J call TRBJ2-7, with 11 positions matching TRBD2. V was pared by 6 bases and J by 2 bases, with 6 bases of the junction left unmatched. CDR1 is LGHNT and CDR2 is FRNRAP in the germline V gene. This CDR3 is built from 15 residues. The CDR3 coding sequence is TGTGCTAGTGGCGCCGGGACTAGCGGTACCTACGAGCAGTACTTC. Translated, it gives CASGAGTSGTYEQYF. Supplemented by reference TRBV12-5 and TRBJ2-7, the full variable domain reads DARVTQTPRHKVTEMGQEVTMRCQPILGHNTVFWYRQTMMQGLELLAYFRNRAPLDDSGMPKDRFSAEMPDATLATLKIQPSEPRDSAVYFCASGAGTSGTYEQYFGPGTRLTVT.

J is TRBJ1-2 and V is TRBV7-2; D is ambiguous. The V gene's germline CDR1 is SGHTA and CDR2 FQGNSA. Trimming shortened V by 2 bases and J by 8 bases, and 15 bases separated the two germline ends. CDR3 length: 14 residues. CDR3 nucleotide sequence: TGTGCCAGCAGCTTATTCGCGGCAGAGTGGGGCTACACCTTC. Translating it yields CASSLFAAEWGYTF.

This rearrangement joins TRBV5-6 to TRBJ2-3, with TRBD1 as a possible D gene (5 bases). The CDR3 contains 14 residues. Trimming removed 2 bases from V and 3 bases from J, with 10 bases in between. Germline CDR1 and CDR2: SGHDT and YYEEEE. The CDR3 DNA sequence: TGTGCCAGCAGCTTTTGGCCAGGGACAGATACGCAGTATTTT. This codes for CASSFWPGTDTQYF.

V is TRBV27 and J is TRBJ2-1, with D perhaps TRBD1 (6 bases). V was pared by 5 bases and J by 0 bases, with 17 bases between. Germline V gene sequence: CDR1 MNHEY, CDR2 SMNVEV (reference sequence). The CDR3 spans 17 residues. The CDR3 nucleotides are TGTGCCAGCAGTACAGGGTTGGGGGAACTCTCCTACAATGAGCAGTTCTTC. Translation: CASSTGLGELSYNEQFF.

Regarding this clone: At one of its ends the junction is not consistent with the germline gene, which may arise from a read error. The genes are TRBV18 and TRBJ1-5; a weak D match, TRBD1 (6 bases). The CDR3 runs 17 residues. The germline V gene encodes CDR1 KGHSH and CDR2 LQKENI. The CDR3 loop reads CASSPLGGKYSNQPQNF. In DNA form, the CDR3 reads TGTGCCAGCTCACCACTAGGGGGAAAATATAGCAATCAGCCCCAGAATTTT.

This clone appeared a few times. Sequence at one end of the junction differs from germline and may be a read error. The chain combines TRBV7-9 with TRBJ1-4; D uncertain. CDR1 SEHNR and CDR2 FQNEAQ come from the germline V gene (reference sequence). This CDR3 comprises 15 residues. CDR3 in DNA: TGTTCCAGCAGCAATAACAGAGCAACTAATGAAAAACTGTTTTTT. As protein: CSSSNNRATNEKLFF.

The chain links TRBV9 to TRBJ2-1, with 8 bases fitting TRBD2. CDR1 and CDR2 (germline): SGDLS, YYNGEE. V trimming: 0 bases; J trimming: 8 bases; junction bases outside the gene matches: 7. This CDR3 is 15 amino acids long. CDR3 protein: CASSVGDSGIDEQFF. The CDR3 DNA reads TGTGCCAGCAGCGTAGGGGATAGCGGGATAGATGAGCAGTTCTTC.

To note about this clone: At one end the junction does not follow the germline gene, possibly because of a read error. The V and J genes are TRBV4-1 and TRBJ1-2; 7 nucleotides match TRBD1. There are 15 residues in the CDR3. The germline gives CDR1 MGHRA, CDR2 YSYEKL. DNA for the CDR3: TGCGCCAGCAGCCCGCCCGGACAGGCCATCTATGGCTACCCCTTC. Protein product: CASSPPGQAIYGYPF.

The chain employs TRBV29-1 and TRBJ2-3; 14 bases fit TRBD2. The CDR3 is 16 amino acids. Germline CDR1 SQVTM, CDR2 ANQGSEA. V gave up 7 bases and J gave up 4 bases; unmatched junction bases: 10. CDR3 region: CSAPGTSGSLPDTQYF. DNA for the CDR3: TGCAGCGCCCCCGGGACTAGCGGGAGTTTACCAGATACGCAGTATTTT.

The chain combines TRBV5-1 with TRBJ2-1; 9 bases align to TRBD2. Looked up from germline, CDR1 is SGHRS and CDR2 is YFSETQ. Trimming cost V 1 base and J 10 bases; bases outside gene matches: 3. There are 13 residues in the CDR3. For the CDR3, the DNA is TGCGCCAGCAGCTTGCGACTAGCGGTAGAGCAGTTCTTC. Its translation is CASSLRLAVEQFF.

The V and J genes are TRBV23-1 and TRBJ2-1; 8 bases map to TRBD2. TRBV23-1 is treated as an ORF (open reading frame) with a function not yet certain. J gave up 9 bases and V 10 bases, and 14 bases lay outside the gene matches. The CDR3 has 14 amino acids. The CDR3 reads CANPAGDQLGEQFF. CDR3 DNA: TGCGCCAACCCAGCGGGAGACCAATTAGGTGAGCAGTTCTTC.

This clone was found once. The gene calls are TRBV7-6 and TRBJ2-2; the D gene is possibly TRBD1 (5 bases). CDR3 length: 17 amino acids. CDR1 is SGHVS and CDR2 is FNYEAQ in the germline V gene. The V and J ends lost 0 bases and 4 bases respectively, with 15 bases between them. CDR3 in DNA: TGTGCCAGCAGCTTAGCAGTCAGCAGGGTGGGCACCGGGGAGCTGTTTTTT. Translation: CASSLAVSRVGTGELFF.

The gene calls are TRBV5-4 and TRBJ2-7, with 9 bases matching TRBD2. This CDR3 is built from 15 residues. The V gene end was trimmed by 1 base and the J gene end by 5 bases; junction bases not matched to a gene: 7. CDR1 is SGHNT and CDR2 is YYREEE in the germline V gene (reference sequence). The CDR3 DNA is TGTGCCAGCAGCTTGCCAGCGGGAGGTTACCACGAGCAGTACTTC. This encodes CASSLPAGGYHEQYF.

The V gene is TRBV18, the J gene TRBJ2-7; D perhaps matches TRBD1 (5 bases). The germline V and J ends were trimmed by 4 bases and 2 bases, with 12 bases remaining between them. The CDR3 runs to 14 residues. Germline-derived CDR1 and CDR2 are KGHSH and LQKENI. CDR3 protein: CASSRQGTTYEQYF. CDR3 DNA sequence: TGTGCCAGCTCACGTCAGGGTACCACCTACGAGCAGTACTTC.